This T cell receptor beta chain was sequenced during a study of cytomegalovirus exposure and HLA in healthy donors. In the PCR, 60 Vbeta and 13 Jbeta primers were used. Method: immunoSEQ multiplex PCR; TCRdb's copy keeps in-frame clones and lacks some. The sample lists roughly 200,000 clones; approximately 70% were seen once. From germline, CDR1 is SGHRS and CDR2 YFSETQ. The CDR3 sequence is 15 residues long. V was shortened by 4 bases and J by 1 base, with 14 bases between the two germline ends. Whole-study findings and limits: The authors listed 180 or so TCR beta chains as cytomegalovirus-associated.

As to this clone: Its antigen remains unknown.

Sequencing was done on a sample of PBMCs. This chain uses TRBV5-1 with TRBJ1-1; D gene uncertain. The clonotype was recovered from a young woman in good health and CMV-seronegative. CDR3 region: CASSPAVGSNTEAFF. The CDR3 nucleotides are TGCGCCAGCAGCCCTGCGGTAGGCTCGAACACTGAAGCTTTCTTT.